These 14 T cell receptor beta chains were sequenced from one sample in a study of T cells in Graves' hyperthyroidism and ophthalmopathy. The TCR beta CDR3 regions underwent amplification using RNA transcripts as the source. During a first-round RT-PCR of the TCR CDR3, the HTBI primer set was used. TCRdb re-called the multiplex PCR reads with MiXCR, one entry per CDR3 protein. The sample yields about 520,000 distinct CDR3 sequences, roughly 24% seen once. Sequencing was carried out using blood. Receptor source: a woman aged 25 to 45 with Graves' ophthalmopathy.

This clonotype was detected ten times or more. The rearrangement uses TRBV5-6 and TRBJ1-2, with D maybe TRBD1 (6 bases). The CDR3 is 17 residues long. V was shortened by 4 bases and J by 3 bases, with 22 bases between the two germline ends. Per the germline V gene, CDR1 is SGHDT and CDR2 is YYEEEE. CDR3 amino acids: CASSRTTMDSSHYGYTF. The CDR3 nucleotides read TGTGCCAGCAGCCGAACGACCATGGACAGTTCTCACTATGGCTACACCTTC.

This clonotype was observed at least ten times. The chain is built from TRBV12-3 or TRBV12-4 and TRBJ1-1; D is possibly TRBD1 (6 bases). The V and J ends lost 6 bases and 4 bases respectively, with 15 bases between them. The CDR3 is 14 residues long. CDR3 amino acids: CASRTMGGGTEAFF. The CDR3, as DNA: TGTGCCAGCAGGACCATGGGAGGGGGCACTGAAGCTTTCTTT.

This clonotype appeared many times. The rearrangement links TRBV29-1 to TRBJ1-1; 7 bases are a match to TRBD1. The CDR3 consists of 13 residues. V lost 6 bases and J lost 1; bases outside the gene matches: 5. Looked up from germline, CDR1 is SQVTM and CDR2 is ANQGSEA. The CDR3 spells CSVRQGQNTEAFF. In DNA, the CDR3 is TGCAGCGTCAGACAGGGTCAGAACACTGAAGCTTTCTTT.

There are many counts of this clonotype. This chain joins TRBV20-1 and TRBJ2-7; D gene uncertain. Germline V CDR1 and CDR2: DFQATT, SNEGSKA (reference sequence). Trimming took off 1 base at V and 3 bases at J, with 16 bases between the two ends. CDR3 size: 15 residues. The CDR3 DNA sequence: TGCAGTGCTAGAGCCTGGGCAGTAAGAAACTACGAGCAGTACTTC. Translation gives CSARAWAVRNYEQYF.

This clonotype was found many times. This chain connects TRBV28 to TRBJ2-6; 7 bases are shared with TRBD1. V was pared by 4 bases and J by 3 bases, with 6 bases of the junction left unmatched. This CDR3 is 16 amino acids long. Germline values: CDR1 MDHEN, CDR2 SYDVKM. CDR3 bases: TGTGCCAGCAGTTCGGCAGGGGGTGGTGGGGCCAACGTCCTGACTTTC. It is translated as CASSSAGGGGANVLTF.

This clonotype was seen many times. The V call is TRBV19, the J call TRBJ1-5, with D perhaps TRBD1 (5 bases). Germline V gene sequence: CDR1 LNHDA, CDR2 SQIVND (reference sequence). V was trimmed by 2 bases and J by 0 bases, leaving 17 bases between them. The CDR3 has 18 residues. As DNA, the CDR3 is TGTGCCAGTAGTATACCTGTGGAGGGACCGATTAGCAATCAGCCCCAGCATTTT. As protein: CASSIPVEGPISNQPQHF.

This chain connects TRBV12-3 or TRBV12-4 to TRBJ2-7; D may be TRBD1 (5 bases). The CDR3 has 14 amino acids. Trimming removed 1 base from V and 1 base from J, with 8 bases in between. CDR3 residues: CASSLEGQSYEQYF. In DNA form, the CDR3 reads TGTGCCAGCAGTTTAGAGGGGCAGTCCTACGAGCAGTACTTC.

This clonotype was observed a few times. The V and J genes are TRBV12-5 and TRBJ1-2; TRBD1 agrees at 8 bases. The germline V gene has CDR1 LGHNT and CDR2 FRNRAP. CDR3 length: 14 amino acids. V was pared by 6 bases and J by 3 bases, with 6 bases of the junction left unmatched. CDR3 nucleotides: TGTGCTAGTGGCATCGGACAGGGTCACTATGGCTACACCTTC. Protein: CASGIGQGHYGYTF.

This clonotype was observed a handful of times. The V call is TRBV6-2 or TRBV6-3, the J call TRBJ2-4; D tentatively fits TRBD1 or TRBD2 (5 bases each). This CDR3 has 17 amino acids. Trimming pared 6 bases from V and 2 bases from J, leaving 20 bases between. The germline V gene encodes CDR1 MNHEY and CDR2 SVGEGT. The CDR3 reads CASSPLRGAVSKNIQYF. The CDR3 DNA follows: TGTGCCAGCAGCCCTCTACGAGGGGCGGTCTCCAAAAACATTCAGTACTTC.

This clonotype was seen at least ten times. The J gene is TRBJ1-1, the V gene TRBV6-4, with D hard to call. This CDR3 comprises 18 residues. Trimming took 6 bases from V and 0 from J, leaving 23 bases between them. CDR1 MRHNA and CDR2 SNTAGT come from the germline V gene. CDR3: CASSALRGPLYMNTEAFF. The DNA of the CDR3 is TGTGCCAGCAGCGCTCTCCGAGGACCGCTGTACATGAACACTGAAGCTTTCTTT.

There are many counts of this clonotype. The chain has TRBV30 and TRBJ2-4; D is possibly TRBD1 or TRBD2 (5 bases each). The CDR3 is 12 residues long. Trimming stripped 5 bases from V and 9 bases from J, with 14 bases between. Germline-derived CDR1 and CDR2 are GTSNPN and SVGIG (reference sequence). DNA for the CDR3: TGTGCCTGGGGGGGAAACGACGGCATTCAGTACTTC. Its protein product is CAWGGNDGIQYF.

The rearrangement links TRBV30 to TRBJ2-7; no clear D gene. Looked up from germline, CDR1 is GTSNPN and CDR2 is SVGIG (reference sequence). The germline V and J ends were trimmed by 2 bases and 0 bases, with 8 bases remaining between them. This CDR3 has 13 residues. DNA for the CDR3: TGTGCCTGGAGTTCCGGCATCTCCTACGAGCAGTACTTC. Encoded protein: CAWSSGISYEQYF.

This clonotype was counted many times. Here the CDR3 reads CASTGEGRNQPQHF. For the CDR3, the DNA is TGTGCCAGCACCGGGGAAGGGAGAAATCAGCCCCAGCATTTT. The chain combines TRBV2 with TRBJ1-5; D remains ambiguous. The CDR3 covers 14 residues. Between the trimmed V and J ends, which lost 7 bases and 4 bases, there was a span of 14 bases. Germline CDR1 reads SNHLY; CDR2 reads FYNNEI.

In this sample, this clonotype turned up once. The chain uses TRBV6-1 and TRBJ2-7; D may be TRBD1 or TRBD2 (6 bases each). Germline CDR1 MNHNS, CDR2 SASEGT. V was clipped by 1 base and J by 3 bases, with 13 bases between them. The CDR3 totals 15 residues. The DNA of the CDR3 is TGTGCCAGCAGTGAAGTAGAACAGGGAGGCTACGAGCAGTACTTC. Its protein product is CASSEVEQGGYEQYF.